The 5 T cell receptor beta chains below come from one sample, sequenced in a study of OX40 agonist ivuxolimab in advanced cancers. Libraries were prepared by immunoSEQ multiplex PCR; TCRdb keeps only in-frame clonotypes and omits some of them. The table shows about 76,000 clones, with around 85% occurring only once. Sample: CD4+ or CD8+ T cells sorted from blood, taken in a trial of the OX40 agonist ivuxolimab. The receptors were gathered from an adult with an advanced solid tumor such as melanoma, head and neck, liver or kidney cancer.

The V call is TRBV19, the J call TRBJ1-3; D not resolved. Looked up from germline, CDR1 is LNHDA and CDR2 is SQIVND (reference sequence). V dropped 4 bases and J dropped 0 bases, with 10 bases sitting between them. The CDR3 consists of 15 residues. CDR3 bases: TGTGCCAGTAGTAGAAGGGATTACTCTGGAAACACCATATATTTT. Its protein is CASSRRDYSGNTIYF.

The rearrangement uses TRBV27 and TRBJ1-3; unclear D gene. The V end lost 2 bases, the J end lost 4 bases, and 12 bases lay between the germline ends. Germline loops: CDR1 MNHEY, CDR2 SMNVEV (reference sequence). The CDR3 sequence is 15 residues long. CDR3 in amino acids: CASSLKPGSGNTIYF. In DNA form, the CDR3 reads TGTGCCAGCAGTTTAAAGCCCGGATCCGGAAACACCATATATTTT.

This chain connects TRBV9 to TRBJ2-7; a weak D match, TRBD1 (5 bases). The ends were cut back, 4 bases at V and 0 bases at J, with 17 bases in the middle. The germline CDR1 and CDR2 sequences are SGDLS and YYNGEE. The CDR3 has 16 residues. For the CDR3, the DNA is TGTGCCAGCAGCCCCTTCGAGTCGACAGTCTCCTACGAGCAGTACTTC. Translated: CASSPFESTVSYEQYF.

The chain couples TRBV7-3 to TRBJ2-2, with TRBD2 identical over 14 bases. V gave up 5 bases and J gave up 5 bases; unmatched junction bases: 7. Germline values: CDR1 SGHTA, CDR2 FQGTGA. The CDR3 totals 17 residues. This CDR3 reads CASSPGLAGVGTGELFF. In DNA form, the CDR3 reads TGTGCCAGCAGCCCGGGACTAGCGGGAGTGGGAACCGGGGAGCTGTTTTTT.

V and J are TRBV18 and TRBJ2-6; weak D call: TRBD2 (5 bases). This CDR3 is 16 amino acids long. The V end lost 3 bases, the J end lost 0 bases, and 9 bases lay between the germline ends. Germline CDR1 KGHSH, CDR2 LQKENI. CDR3 sequence: CASSPLGSSGANVLTF. DNA for the CDR3: TGTGCCAGCTCACCGTTAGGGAGCTCTGGGGCCAACGTCCTGACTTTC.